This TCR beta chain was recorded in a study of T cells in Graves' hyperthyroidism and ophthalmopathy. Study in general: Peripheral blood was collected at initial diagnosis, before any treatment. Findings of the study overall: In simple terms, a model built on 13 V-J features told ophthalmopathy apart from stable hyperthyroidism.

Amplification targeted TCR beta CDR3 regions from RNA transcripts. The study used the HTBI primer set for a first-round RT-PCR of the TCR CDR3. TCRdb recomputed calls from the multiplex PCR reads with MiXCR, one row per CDR3 protein. There are some 300,000 distinct CDR3 sequences in the sample; approximately 14% occur only once, and approximately 7.9% lies in the top ten. The CDR3 contains 16 residues. Germline V gene lookup returns CDR1 DFQATT and CDR2 SNEGSKA (reference sequence). Unmatched junction bases numbered 10, after V lost 1 base and J lost 4 bases. With respect to this clonotype: Its antigen is as yet unknown. A much larger clone is a single base away; this may be a read error.

Input material: blood. The V call is TRBV20-1, the J call TRBJ2-3; 8 positions match TRBD2. The receptor comes from a woman aged 40 to 50 with Graves' hyperthyroidism. This chain's CDR3 is CSARVLRGGRADTQYF. The CDR3 DNA follows: TGCAGTGCTAGAGTACTACGGGGGGGCCGCGCAGATACGCAGTATTTT.